The entry below describes one T cell receptor beta chain. The protocol was immunoSEQ multiplex PCR, while the TCRdb copy is restricted to in-frame clones and leaves out a portion. The sample yields around 20,000 clones, approximately 70% seen once. This sample is drawn from a study of OX40 agonist ivuxolimab in advanced cancers. The CDR3 is 15 residues long. V was shortened by 5 bases and J by 6 bases, with 19 bases between the two germline ends. Germline V gives CDR1 LGHNA, CDR2 YNFKEQ. This TCR was sampled from an adult with an advanced solid tumor such as melanoma, head and neck, liver or kidney cancer. Specimen: CD4+ or CD8+ T cells sorted from blood, collected in a trial of the OX40 agonist ivuxolimab. V is TRBV4-2 and J is TRBJ1-2, with a weak D call TRBD1 (6 bases). The CDR3 region is CASSANRVGYDGYTF. CDR3 nucleotide sequence: TGTGCCAGCAGCGCGAACAGGGTCGGTTACGATGGCTACACCTTC.